This entry is about one T cell receptor beta chain. As yet, its antigen is unknown. This CDR3 has 15 residues. The V end was cut by 7 bases, the J end by 1 base, with 15 bases between. In germline, CDR1 is LGHNA, CDR2 YSLEER. The entry originates in a study of T-cell memory formation after mild COVID-19. General study points: Some responding clones appeared in pre-infection memory, suggesting cross-reactive memory joined.

TCRdb re-analysed the 5' RACE reads in MiXCR, keeping a single row per CDR3 protein. This sample has 250,000 to 300,000 distinct CDR3 sequences; about 17% occur once, and the top ten carry roughly 22%. The sequenced sample consisted of PBMCs or a T cell subset sorted from them (not recorded which). The chain is built from TRBV4-3 and TRBJ2-3; D may be TRBD2 (5 bases). The sequence derives from a man aged 18 to 29 who had mild COVID-19 (a few samples of this study predate the infection). Cell type and time point are not known. CDR3 DNA: TGCGCCAGCACCCCCAGGCCTAGCCGCACAGATACGCAGTATTTT. This gives the protein CASTPRPSRTDTQYF.